The clone carrying this TCR beta chain was recorded a few times. The donors were healthy bone marrow donors. V lost 3 bases, J lost 4 bases, and 12 bases lay in between. This CDR3 comprises 14 residues. CDR1 MNHEY and CDR2 SMNVEV come from the germline V gene (reference sequence). The PCR contained 60 Vbeta and 13 Jbeta primers. Using immunoSEQ multiplex PCR, the repertoire was profiled, and TCRdb retains in-frame clones only, with some absent. The repertoire holds approximately 90,000 clones, with about 75% as singletons. This sample is drawn from a study of cytomegalovirus exposure and HLA in healthy donors.

This TCR was recovered from a woman in her 40s in good health and CMV-seronegative. The chain combines TRBV27 with TRBJ1-1; a weak D match, TRBD1 (5 bases). The sample comprised PBMCs. This CDR3 is CASSFSGTGTEAFF. CDR3 nucleotide sequence: TGTGCCAGCAGTTTCTCTGGGACTGGCACTGAAGCTTTCTTT.